Reported below is one TCR beta chain. This CDR3 contains 17 residues. Germline V lookup: CDR1 MDHEN, CDR2 SYDVKM. V lost 5 bases to trimming and J lost 3 bases, with 23 bases between them. These data are taken from a study of blood T cell repertoires in COVID-19. The overall study: From the United States, Italy and Spain came samples of acute and convalescent COVID-19.

Under the authors' procedure: Nucleated cell counts were estimated from reference gene primer amplification. Profiled with immunoSEQ multiplex PCR; TCRdb holds only in-frame clones, not every one. That table is the source of V, J and clone size, and D and trimming were worked out from the DNA. The sample yields some 270,000 clones, more than 65% seen once. The Seattle patients, enrolled during active infection, were followed longitudinally. Sequenced input: peripheral blood. This TCR was recovered from a person aged 65-85 years with COVID-19, enrolled during active disease. The chain employs TRBV28 and TRBJ2-7; TRBD2 might be the D (7 bases). CDR3 DNA: TGTGCCAGCAGTCCGTTTGGGGGGGCGTCCATTAACTACGAGCAGTACTTC. Translated: CASSPFGGASINYEQYF.